This T cell receptor (beta chain) is drawn from a study of cytomegalovirus exposure and HLA in healthy donors. Looked up from germline, CDR1 is SGHTA and CDR2 is FQGNSA. There are 14 residues in the CDR3. Amplification used 60 Vbeta primers and 13 Jbeta primers. Sequencing used immunoSEQ multiplex PCR; TCRdb keeps in-frame clones, though not all of them. The sample shows about 82,000 clones, over 75% of them seen only once. Whole-study findings and limits: Most of the CMV-associated TCR beta chains (in a later analysis) appeared to be HLA-restricted.

By share, this clone counts as medium-sized. Its antigen remains unidentified. A junction boundary mismatches the germline segment, possibly from a read error. Source material: PBMCs. This receptor was identified in a human donor in good health. J is TRBJ2-7 and V is TRBV7-2; D is possibly TRBD2 (5 bases). CDR3 region: CASSLGYGLANWDF. Written as DNA, the CDR3 is TGTGCCAGCAGCCTAGGATACGGACTGGCTAACTGGGACTTC.